A selection of T cell receptor beta chains follows, all from one sample in a study of OX40 agonist ivuxolimab in advanced cancers. Produced via immunoSEQ multiplex PCR; TCRdb's table is partial and in-frame only. The profile shows over 65,000 clones, 84% of them singletons. The starting material was CD4+ or CD8+ T cells sorted from blood, obtained in a trial of the OX40 agonist ivuxolimab. These receptors were collected from an adult with an advanced solid tumor such as melanoma, head and neck, liver or kidney cancer. CDR3s include the opening cysteine and the closing phenylalanine or tryptophan. Fields, in order: CDR3 DNA, CDR3 protein, V gene, clone size, D gene, J gene. D genes are given only for firm matches. The listing skips clone size in some rows; elsewhere it reads once, few, many or a size class.

TGTGCCAGCGTGGCGGGGGATAACTATGGCTACACCTTC	CASVAGDNYGYTF	TRBV6-5	.	.	TRBJ1-2
TGCGCCAGCAGCTTGGGAAGCGGCCGCGCCGGGGAGACCCAGTACTTC	CASSLGSGRAGETQYF	TRBV5-1	.	.	TRBJ2-5
TGTGCCAGCAGCTTAATGCATGAGGATGGCTACACCTTC	CASSLMHEDGYTF	TRBV7-2	.	.	TRBJ1-2
TGTGCCAGCAGCCTAACTGGCCGACCGGACACTGAAGCTTTCTTT	CASSLTGRPDTEAFF	TRBV7-3	.	.	TRBJ1-1
TGCAGCGTCTACCTTGGGCCCACAGGGGGCGCGGACTATGGCTACACCTTC	CSVYLGPTGGADYGYTF	TRBV29-1	few	TRBD1	TRBJ1-2
TGTGCCTTCCCACGGGGGGGTCATGGAAACACCATATATTTT	CAFPRGGHGNTIYF	TRBV30	.	.	TRBJ1-3
TGCGCCAGCAGCTTAACCTACAACTACGAGCAGTACTTC	CASSLTYNYEQYF	TRBV5-1	.	.	TRBJ2-7
TGTGCCAGCAGTGAAAACGGAATGAGCTATGGCTACACCTTC	CASSENGMSYGYTF	TRBV2	few	.	TRBJ1-2
TGTGCCAGTAGTATTTCCCGCGGGAGGGATGAGCAGTTCTTC	CASSISRGRDEQFF	TRBV19	once	TRBD2	TRBJ2-1
TGTGCCAGCAGCCAAGAAGGACAGGGCACTGAAGCTTTCTTT	CASSQEGQGTEAFF	TRBV4-2	.	TRBD1	TRBJ1-1
TGCGCCAGCAGCCAAGCCGATTCAACCGGGGAGCTGTTTTTT	CASSQADSTGELFF	TRBV4-3	.	.	TRBJ2-2
TGTGCCAGCAGTCCCACCGGGGAGCTGTTTTTT	CASSPTGELFF	TRBV6-1	once	.	TRBJ2-2
TGCAGCGGAGGACAGGGTATCAATGAGCAGTTCTTC	CSGGQGINEQFF	TRBV29-1	.	TRBD1	TRBJ2-1
TGCAGTGCTAGCGGGAGGGGGGAGCAGTACTTC	CSASGRGEQYF	TRBV20-1	.	TRBD2	TRBJ2-7
TGTGCCAGCAGCGGGGGGATTAGCACAGATACGCAGTATTTT	CASSGGISTDTQYF	TRBV25-1	.	TRBD2	TRBJ2-3
TGTGCCAGTAGTATAGAACCAGCGGGGAGCACAGATACGCAGTATTTT	CASSIEPAGSTDTQYF	TRBV19	.	TRBD2	TRBJ2-3
TGTGCCAGCAGCGTGGGACTTAATGCAGAGACCCAGTACTTC	CASSVGLNAETQYF	TRBV9	.	.	TRBJ2-5
TGTGCCAGCAGCTCGGGACCCCCGGAGACCCAGTACTTC	CASSSGPPETQYF	TRBV7-3	once	.	TRBJ2-5
TGTGCCAGCAATAGACAGCTTGCCTATGGCTACACCTTC	CASNRQLAYGYTF	TRBV2	.	.	TRBJ1-2
TGTGCCAGCAGTTCCGCCTCACAATCCCGCTATGGCTACACCTTC	CASSSASQSRYGYTF	TRBV28	.	.	TRBJ1-2
TGCGCCAGCAGTTTGGGACAGGATGATGGCTACACCTTC	CASSLGQDDGYTF	TRBV5-1	.	TRBD1	TRBJ1-2
TGTGCCAGCAGCTTATCACAGGGGTCCACCGGGGAGCTGTTTTTT	CASSLSQGSTGELFF	TRBV7-9	once	TRBD1	TRBJ2-2
TGTGCCAGCAGCTTAGGCGGGGGGTTTGGCTACACCTTC	CASSLGGGFGYTF	TRBV7-2	.	.	TRBJ1-2
TGTGCCAGCAAGGCAGGAGCGGGGGGGCCCACCGGGGAGCTGTTTTTT	CASKAGAGGPTGELFF	TRBV2	.	TRBD2	TRBJ2-2
TGTGCCAGCAGTTTAACGGACAGAAGAGAAAAACTGTTTTTT	CASSLTDRREKLFF	TRBV27	.	.	TRBJ1-4
TGTGCCGGGGGACAGGGGAGTAACACCGGGGAGCTGTTTTTT	CAGGQGSNTGELFF	TRBV30	once	TRBD1	TRBJ2-2